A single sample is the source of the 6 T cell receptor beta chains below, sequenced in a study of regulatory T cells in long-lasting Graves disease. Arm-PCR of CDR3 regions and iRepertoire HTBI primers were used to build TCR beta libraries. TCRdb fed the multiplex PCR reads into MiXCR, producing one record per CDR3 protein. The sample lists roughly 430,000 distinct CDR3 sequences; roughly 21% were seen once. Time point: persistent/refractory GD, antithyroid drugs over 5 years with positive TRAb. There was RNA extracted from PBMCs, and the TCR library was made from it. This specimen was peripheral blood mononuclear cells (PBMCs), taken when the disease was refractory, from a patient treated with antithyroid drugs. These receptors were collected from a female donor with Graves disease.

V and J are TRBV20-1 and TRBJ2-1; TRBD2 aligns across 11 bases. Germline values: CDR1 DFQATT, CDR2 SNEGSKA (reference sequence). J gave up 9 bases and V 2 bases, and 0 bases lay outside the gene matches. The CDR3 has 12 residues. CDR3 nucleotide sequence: TGCAGTGCTAGACTAGCGGGAGGTGAGCAGTTCTTC. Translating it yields CSARLAGGEQFF.

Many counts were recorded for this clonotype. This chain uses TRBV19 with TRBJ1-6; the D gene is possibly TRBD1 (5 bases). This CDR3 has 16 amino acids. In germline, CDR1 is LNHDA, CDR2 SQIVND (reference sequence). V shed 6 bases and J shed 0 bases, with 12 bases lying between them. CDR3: CASSQETVSYNSPLHF. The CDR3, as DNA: TGTGCCAGTAGCCAAGAGACAGTCTCCTATAATTCACCCCTCCACTTT.

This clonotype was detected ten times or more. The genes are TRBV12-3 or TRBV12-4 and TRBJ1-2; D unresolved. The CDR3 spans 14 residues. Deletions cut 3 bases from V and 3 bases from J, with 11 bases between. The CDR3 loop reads CASSFAASYYGYTF. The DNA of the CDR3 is TGTGCCAGCAGTTTCGCGGCCTCCTACTATGGCTACACCTTC.

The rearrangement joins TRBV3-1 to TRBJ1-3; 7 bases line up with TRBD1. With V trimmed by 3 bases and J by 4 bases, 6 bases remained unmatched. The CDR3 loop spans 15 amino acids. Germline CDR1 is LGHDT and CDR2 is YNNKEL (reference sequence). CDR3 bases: TGTGCCAGCAGCCAGCGGACAGGAGCGGGAAACACCATATATTTT. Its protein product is CASSQRTGAGNTIYF.

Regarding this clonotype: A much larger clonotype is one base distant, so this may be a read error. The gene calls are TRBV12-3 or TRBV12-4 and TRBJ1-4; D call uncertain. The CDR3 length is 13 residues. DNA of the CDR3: TGTGCCGGCAGTTTAAGCTCCTCGTTCGGCATGATTTTT. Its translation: CAGSLSSSFGMIF.

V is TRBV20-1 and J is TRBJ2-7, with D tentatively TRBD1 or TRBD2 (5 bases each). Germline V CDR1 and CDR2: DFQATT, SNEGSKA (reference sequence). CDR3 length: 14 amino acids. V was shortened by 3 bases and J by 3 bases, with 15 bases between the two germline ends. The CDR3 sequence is CSASGERGFYEQYF. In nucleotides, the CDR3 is TGCAGTGCTAGCGGGGAACGGGGCTTCTACGAGCAGTACTTC.